These T cell receptor beta chains were read from a single sample in a study of kidney transplant recipient with SARS-CoV-2 infection. Using its own MiXCR run on the reads, TCRdb lists one record per CDR3 protein. Of about 250,000 distinct CDR3 sequences in the sample, 25% to 30% are singletons; the top ten hold under 7.5%. This sample comprised a blood sample, obtained at baseline and on day 111 from a kidney transplant recipient. The origin of the receptors is a male patient between 25 and 39 years old who had COVID-19 and was a kidney transplant recipient. Some T cells may have come from the graft donor. The CDR3 runs from the conserved cysteine through the conserved F or W. Each record gives: clone size, D gene, V gene, J gene, CDR3 protein, CDR3 DNA. A D gene is named only where the DNA matches it firmly. Expanded clones get a size class; other rows say once, few or many, or leave the size out.

many	NA	TRBV4-3	TRBJ2-1	CASSQDQGSSYNEQFF	TGCGCCAGCAGCCAAGATCAGGGGAGCTCCTACAATGAGCAGTTCTTC
many	NA	TRBV24-1	TRBJ1-2	CATSRGYSTRKTYGYTF	TGTGCCACCAGTCGGGGATATAGTACCAGAAAGACCTATGGCTACACCTTC
NA	NA	TRBV4-2	TRBJ2-1	CASSLARSPYNEQFF	TGTGCCAGCAGCCTGGCTAGGAGCCCCTACAATGAGCAGTTCTTC
few	NA	TRBV6-5	TRBJ1-2	CASSPPWECRKTYGYTF	TGTGCCAGCAGTCCGCCGTGGGAATGTAGAAAGACCTATGGCTACACCTTC
many	TRBD2	TRBV19	TRBJ2-1	CASSIRTSSDEQFF	TGTGCCAGTAGTATTCGGACTAGCAGCGATGAGCAGTTCTTC
NA	NA	TRBV3-1	TRBJ2-5	CAGSFCGPISFSETQYF	TGTGCCGGCAGCTTCTGTGGTCCCATTTCTTTCTCTGAGACCCAGTACTTC
many	NA	TRBV7-8	TRBJ1-2	CASSPGEFTRKTYGYTF	TGTGCCAGCAGCCCGGGGGAGTTTACCCGAAAGACCTATGGCTACACCTTC
many	TRBD1	TRBV28	TRBJ1-2	CASRTETGVSGGYTF	TGTGCCAGCAGAACTGAGACAGGGGTCTCTGGGGGCTACACCTTC
many	NA	TRBV18	TRBJ2-1	CASSPYSGGQAYNEQFF	TGTGCCAGCTCACCGTATAGCGGGGGACAGGCCTACAATGAGCAGTTCTTC
few	NA	TRBV11-2	TRBJ1-3	CASSVQLSGNTIYF	TGTGCCAGCAGCGTCCAGTTAAGCGGAAACACCATATATTTT
many	NA	TRBV6-4	TRBJ2-1	CASSDSINEQFF	TGTGCCAGCAGTGACTCTATCAATGAGCAGTTCTTC
few	TRBD2	TRBV4-1	TRBJ2-4	CASSPGLAGTILAKNIQYF	TGCGCCAGCAGCCCCGGACTAGCGGGAACAATTCTAGCCAAAAACATTCAGTACTTC
NA	TRBD1	TRBV29-1	TRBJ2-3	CSVEEGGPDTQYF	TGCAGCGTTGAAGAAGGGGGCCCAGATACGCAGTATTTT
many	NA	TRBV7-3	TRBJ1-1	CASSVTENTEAFF	TGTGCCAGCAGCGTGACAGAGAACACTGAAGCTTTCTTT
many	NA	TRBV3-1	TRBJ2-5	CASSIQPPISFSETQYF	TGTGCCAGCAGCATCCAGCCTCCCATTTCTTTCTCTGAGACCCAGTACTTC
many	NA	TRBV27	TRBJ2-1	CASRPGRLSYNEQFF	TGTGCCAGCAGGCCGGGACGGCTTTCCTACAATGAGCAGTTCTTC
many	NA	TRBV7-6	TRBJ1-2	CASSHSGTPYGYTF	TGTGCCAGCTCACATTCCGGGACACCTTATGGCTACACCTTC
many	NA	TRBV7-2	TRBJ2-7	CASSLVSGGITF	TGTGCCAGCAGCTTAGTATCGGGCGGGATAACATTC
many	TRBD2	TRBV7-2	TRBJ2-7	CASSTGLAGFSYEQYF	TGTGCCAGCAGCACTGGACTAGCGGGTTTCTCCTACGAGCAGTACTTC
NA	NA	TRBV7-9	TRBJ1-1	CASSLELAEAFF	TGTGCCAGCAGCTTAGAACTGGCTGAAGCTTTCTTT
many	TRBD1	TRBV14	TRBJ1-2	CASSQSLTGTYGYTF	TGTGCCAGCAGCCAGTCCCTGACAGGGACCTATGGCTACACCTTC
NA	NA	TRBV5-4	TRBJ2-3	CASRPTSTDTQYF	TGTGCCAGCAGGCCGACTAGTACAGATACGCAGTATTTT
once	NA	TRBV20-1	TRBJ2-1	CSARDAGSRNEQFF	TGCAGTGCTAGAGACGCCGGGTCCCGCAATGAGCAGTTCTTC
few	TRBD1	TRBV9	TRBJ2-1	CASSGTGVAEQFF	TGTGCCAGCAGCGGGACAGGGGTTGCTGAGCAGTTCTTC